These 13 T cell receptor beta chains share one sample of origin, sequenced in a study of blood T cell repertoires in COVID-19. Method: immunoSEQ multiplex PCR; TCRdb's copy keeps in-frame clones and lacks some. The sample holds hundreds of thousands of clones, 87% seen once. Sequenced input: peripheral blood. The receptors were sampled from a woman aged 50 to 60 with COVID-19, enrolled during active disease.

V and J are TRBV30 and TRBJ1-1; perhaps TRBD1 as D (6 bases). Trimming took off 4 bases at V and 2 bases at J, with 11 bases between the two ends. CDR3 length equals 13 residues. Germline V gives CDR1 GTSNPN, CDR2 SVGIG (reference sequence). CDR3 sequence reads: CAWMRGINTEAFF. CDR3 DNA sequence: TGTGCCTGGATGAGGGGGATCAACACTGAAGCTTTCTTT.

J is TRBJ2-1 and V is TRBV28; unclear D gene. The ends were cut back, 6 bases at V and 2 bases at J, with 14 bases in the middle. Per the germline V gene, CDR1 is MDHEN and CDR2 is SYDVKM. The CDR3 contains 15 residues. DNA for the CDR3: TGTGCCAGCAGCTTGAGCGAGCCCACCTACAATGAGCAGTTCTTC. The encoded protein is CASSLSEPTYNEQFF.

The rearrangement uses TRBV6-5 and TRBJ1-6; 8 positions agree with TRBD1. The V gene's germline CDR1 is MNHEY and CDR2 SVGAGI. V trimming: 5 bases; J trimming: 8 bases; junction bases outside the gene matches: 5. This CDR3 spans 14 amino acids. The CDR3 bases are TGTGCCAGCAGTCAGGGGGCTCAGGATTCACCCCTCCACTTT. This translates into CASSQGAQDSPLHF.

This clone was counted only a few times. The chain combines TRBV28 with TRBJ1-1, with D maybe TRBD1 (5 bases). From germline, CDR1 is MDHEN and CDR2 SYDVKM. CDR3 length: 14 amino acids. V lost 3 bases and J 2 bases, leaving 10 bases between the germline ends. Here the CDR3 DNA reads TGTGCCAGCAGTTTCCAGGGATATAACACTGAAGCTTTCTTT. As protein: CASSFQGYNTEAFF.

The chain combines TRBV18 with TRBJ2-3, with D tentatively TRBD2 (5 bases). CDR1 is KGHSH and CDR2 is LQKENI in the germline V gene. V was pared by 2 bases and J by 2 bases, with 11 bases between. The CDR3 consists of 15 residues. The CDR3 here is CASSPFTGNTDTQYF. The CDR3 region has the DNA TGTGCCAGCTCACCATTCACGGGAAACACAGATACGCAGTATTTT. Supplemented by reference TRBV18 and TRBJ2-3, the full variable domain reads NAGVMQNPRHLVRRRGQEARLRCSPMKGHSHVYWYRQLPEEGLKFMVYLQKENIIDESGMPKERFSAEFPKEGPSILRIQQVVRGDSAAYFCASSPFTGNTDTQYFGPGTRLTVL.

The CDR3 loop reads CASNQAGSGGELFF. CDR3 in DNA: TGCGCCAGCAACCAAGCGGGGTCAGGCGGGGAGCTGTTTTTT. The chain is built from TRBV10-1 and TRBJ2-2; 7 positions match TRBD2. Germline assignment: CDR1 WNHNN and CDR2 SYGVQD (reference sequence). J lost 7 bases, V lost 7 bases, and 9 bases had no gene match. The length of the CDR3 is 14 residues.

This clone was observed once. This chain joins TRBV7-3 and TRBJ2-3; tentative D call: TRBD2 (5 bases). With 1 base removed from V and 4 bases from J, the gap between germline ends came to 12 bases. Per the germline V gene, CDR1 is SGHTA and CDR2 is FQGTGA. CDR3 length: 15 amino acids. CDR3 nucleotide sequence: TGTGCCAGCAGCTTAAGAGGGAGAATTGCAGATACGCAGTATTTT. It encodes CASSLRGRIADTQYF.

The rearrangement links TRBV18 to TRBJ2-1; 7 bases are a match to TRBD1. The CDR3 has 15 amino acids. V trimming: 3 bases; J trimming: 5 bases; junction bases outside the gene matches: 7. Per germline, CDR1 KGHSH and CDR2 LQKENI. The CDR3 DNA is TGTGCCAGCTCACCGCCGGGACAGAGAGACAATGAGCAGTTCTTC. Amino acid sequence: CASSPPGQRDNEQFF.

The chain has TRBV6-5 and TRBJ2-3; 9 nucleotides match TRBD1. CDR1 and CDR2 (germline): MNHEY, SVGAGI. V dropped 5 bases and J dropped 2; count of bases not matched to a gene: 5. The length of the CDR3 is 15 residues. The CDR3 reads CASSPGTGITDTQYF. CDR3 coding DNA: TGTGCCAGCAGTCCCGGGACAGGGATCACAGATACGCAGTATTTT.

The chain couples TRBV2 to TRBJ2-6; no reliable D call. Per germline, CDR1 SNHLY and CDR2 FYNNEI. The CDR3 is made up of 14 amino acids. V dropped 7 bases and J dropped 1 base, with 8 bases sitting between them. CDR3 coding DNA: TGTGCCAGCATGCCGAGTTCTGGGGCCAACGTCCTGACTTTC. Its protein product is CASMPSSGANVLTF.

The chain couples TRBV11-2 to TRBJ2-2; 10 bases align to TRBD1. The CDR3 contains 17 residues. V lost 5 bases, J lost 5 bases, and 11 bases stayed unmatched. CDR1 is SGHAT, CDR2 FQNNGV, per germline. The CDR3 is CASSPSRGQGRTGELFF. In nucleotides, the CDR3 is TGTGCCAGCAGCCCATCGAGGGGACAGGGGAGGACCGGGGAGCTGTTTTTT.

This chain connects TRBV27 to TRBJ1-2; D uncertain. The CDR3 loop spans 14 amino acids. With 3 bases removed from V and 7 bases from J, the gap between germline ends came to 15 bases. The germline gives CDR1 MNHEY, CDR2 SMNVEV (reference sequence). The DNA of the CDR3 is TGTGCCAGCAGTTTCTCGACTTTAGCTAGTGGCTACACCTTC. The encoded protein is CASSFSTLASGYTF.

This rearrangement joins TRBV3-1 (or the pseudogene TRBV3-2) to TRBJ1-3; 7 nucleotides align to TRBD1. This CDR3 region has 14 residues. The germline V gene encodes CDR1 LGHDT and CDR2 YNNKEL (reference sequence). J was trimmed by 1 base and V by 4 bases; bases with no gene match: 1. The DNA of the CDR3 is TGTGCCAGCAGCCGACAGGGTTCTGGAAACACCATATATTTT. Protein: CASSRQGSGNTIYF.